These 26 T cell receptor beta chains share one sample of origin, sequenced in a study of regulatory T cells in long-lasting Graves disease. Sample time point: newly diagnosed GD, antithyroid drugs for less than 3 months. The TCR library was made from RNA that had been extracted from PBMCs in TRIzol. For TCR beta, libraries came from iRepertoire HTBI primers and Arm-PCR of CDR3 regions. TCRdb analysed the multiplex PCR reads with MiXCR anew, one entry per CDR3 protein. The sample includes hundreds of thousands of distinct CDR3 sequences, about 15% of them seen just once. These records were also assigned to another study, of T cells in Graves' hyperthyroidism and ophthalmopathy.

Sequenced material: peripheral blood mononuclear cells (PBMCs), taken at new diagnosis, from a patient treated with antithyroid drugs. These receptors were taken from a young woman with Graves disease.

This clonotype was counted many times. This chain connects TRBV6-1 to TRBJ2-7; 8 nucleotides agree with TRBD1. The CDR3 is 14 residues long. The V and J ends lost 3 bases and 5 bases, in that order; junction bases with no gene match: 6. Germline-derived CDR1 and CDR2 are MNHNS and SASEGT. The CDR3, as DNA: TGTGCCAGCAGTGAGGACAGGGCTCGGAACGAGCAGTACTTC. This codes for CASSEDRARNEQYF.

The chain couples TRBV10-3 to TRBJ2-1; TRBD2 aligns across 11 bases. This CDR3 spans 16 amino acids. Germline trimming cut 5 bases from V and 4 bases from J; bases unmatched to any gene: 7. Germline-derived CDR1 and CDR2 are ENHRY and SYGVKD. The CDR3 region is CAISPRLAGTYNEQFF. CDR3 in DNA: TGTGCCATCAGTCCCCGACTAGCGGGAACTTACAATGAGCAGTTCTTC.

This clonotype was detected only a few times. The chain combines TRBV19 with TRBJ1-1; D not certain. Germline CDR1 and CDR2: LNHDA and SQIVND (reference sequence). There are 13 residues in the CDR3. Deletions cut 5 bases from V and 3 bases from J, with 10 bases between. CDR3 protein: CASSSSYHTEAFF. In nucleotides, the CDR3 is TGTGCCAGTAGTTCCAGTTACCACACTGAAGCTTTCTTT.

This sequence joins TRBV12-3 or TRBV12-4 and TRBJ2-2, with unresolved D. The CDR3 runs 13 residues. V was cut by 3 bases and J by 6 bases, with 8 bases left in between. DNA for the CDR3: TGTGCCAGCAGTTTGGGCTTGGCCGGGGAGCTGTTTTTT. Translated, it gives CASSLGLAGELFF.

The table lists this clonotype with many counts. The rearrangement joins TRBV12-3 or TRBV12-4 to TRBJ1-1; TRBD1 might be the D (6 bases). The CDR3 totals 17 residues. The V end lost 3 bases, the J end lost 0 bases, and 17 bases lay between the germline ends. CDR3: CASSFPSDSTMNTEAFF. CDR3 bases: TGTGCCAGCAGTTTCCCCTCGGACAGCACCATGAACACTGAAGCTTTCTTT.

This clonotype came up many times. This chain links TRBV6-2 or TRBV6-3 with TRBJ2-7; D is unresolved. This CDR3 spans 15 amino acids. Germline V gene lookup returns CDR1 MNHEY and CDR2 SVGEGT. V lost 3 bases and J 1 base, leaving 13 bases between the germline ends. CDR3 DNA sequence: TGTGCCAGCAGTTATGGGCAGTCGGGTTCCTACGAGCAGTACTTC. Its translation is CASSYGQSGSYEQYF.

This clonotype has ten or more counts. V and J are TRBV7-9 and TRBJ2-1; a weak D match, TRBD1 (6 bases). Looked up from germline, CDR1 is SEHNR and CDR2 is FQNEAQ (reference sequence). Trimming shortened V by 4 bases and J by 0 bases, and 22 bases separated the two germline ends. The CDR3 length is 19 residues. DNA of the CDR3: TGTGCCAGCAGCTCAGGGGCCTTTTTAAGACGTGACTCCTACAATGAGCAGTTCTTC. It translates to CASSSGAFLRRDSYNEQFF.

This clonotype was detected many times. The chain is built from TRBV28 and TRBJ1-3, with 7 bases identical to TRBD1. Germline V gives CDR1 MDHEN, CDR2 SYDVKM. V shed 10 bases, J shed 5 bases, and the junction held 5 bases outside the gene matches. The CDR3 has 12 amino acids. CDR3 DNA: TGTGCCACACAGGGGCTTAGAAACACCATATATTTT. This gives the protein CATQGLRNTIYF.

Regarding this clonotype: A much larger clonotype is one base distant, so this may be a read error. No conserved phenylalanine or tryptophan ends this CDR3, so it is likely a read error. The V gene is TRBV7-9, the J gene TRBJ2-3, with 9 positions matching TRBD1. Germline V gives CDR1 SEHNR, CDR2 FQNEAQ (reference sequence). The CDR3 spans 14 residues. V lost 6 bases, J lost 7 bases, and 8 bases stayed unmatched. This CDR3 reads CASRQPGQGNTQYL. CDR3 DNA: TGTGCCAGCAGGCAACCGGGACAGGGTAATACGCAGTATCTT.

CDR3 region: CASIRDREDTEAFF. CDR3 in DNA: TGTGCCAGCATACGGGACAGGGAAGACACTGAAGCTTTCTTT. V gene TRBV6-1 combines with J gene TRBJ1-1; TRBD1 matches at 9 bases. CDR3 length: 14 amino acids. Losses at the gene ends were 7 bases for V and 3 bases for J; bases not matched to a gene: 6. The germline V gene has CDR1 MNHNS and CDR2 SASEGT.

This clonotype was picked up many times. The chain joins TRBV12-3 or TRBV12-4 to TRBJ2-7; either TRBD1 or TRBD2 may fit D (5 bases each). The CDR3 has 15 amino acids. V lost 2 bases to trimming and J lost 2 bases, with 13 bases between them. The CDR3 sequence: CASSLSGTIAYEQYF. The DNA for the CDR3 is TGTGCCAGCAGTTTATCGGGGACCATCGCCTACGAGCAGTACTTC.

The V gene is TRBV19, the J gene TRBJ1-2, with 7 positions matching TRBD1. With 8 bases clipped from V and 7 bases from J, the junction kept 7 bases outside the gene matches. The germline gives CDR1 LNHDA, CDR2 SQIVND (reference sequence). The CDR3 covers 12 residues. The CDR3 DNA follows: TGTGCCAGTGTCACAGGGGCAAGTGGCTACACCTTC. Translated, it gives CASVTGASGYTF.

The table lists this clonotype with many counts. J is TRBJ2-3 and V is TRBV28; either TRBD1 or TRBD2 may supply D (6 bases each). The CDR3 sequence is 14 residues long. V gave up 6 bases and J gave up 5 bases, with 15 bases separating them. Germline V lookup: CDR1 MDHEN, CDR2 SYDVKM. The DNA for the CDR3 is TGTGCCAGCAGAGGTTGGGGGGCCGGAGATACGCAGTATTTT. Encoded protein: CASRGWGAGDTQYF.

This clonotype has ten or more counts. The chain recombines TRBV7-2 with TRBJ1-6; no clear D gene. With 2 bases removed from V and 7 bases from J, the gap between germline ends came to 3 bases. Germline values: CDR1 SGHTA, CDR2 FQGNSA. This CDR3 is built from 12 residues. This CDR3 reads CASSLINSPLHF. The CDR3 DNA reads TGTGCCAGCAGCTTAATAAATTCACCCCTCCACTTT.

This clonotype showed up many times. V is TRBV2 and J is TRBJ2-5; 7 nucleotides line up with TRBD2. Germline assignment: CDR1 SNHLY and CDR2 FYNNEI. This CDR3 contains 16 residues. The V gene end was trimmed by 5 bases and the J gene end by 1 base; junction bases not matched to a gene: 10. The CDR3 region is CASSSYPGTTQETQYF. The CDR3 DNA follows: TGTGCCAGCAGTTCTTACCCCGGGACTACCCAAGAGACCCAGTACTTC.

This clonotype was found many times. The chain combines TRBV20-1 with TRBJ2-5; D is ambiguous. CDR3 length: 13 amino acids. Trimming removed 1 base at V and 4 bases at J, with 10 bases between. CDR1 and CDR2 (germline): DFQATT, SNEGSKA (reference sequence). Written as DNA, the CDR3 is TGCAGTGCTAGAGGGCTAGATGGAGAGACCCAGTACTTC. Its translation is CSARGLDGETQYF.

Many counts were recorded for this clonotype. The genes are TRBV7-2 and TRBJ1-1, with D perhaps TRBD1 (6 bases). CDR3 length: 14 residues. Trimming stripped 4 bases from V and 3 bases from J, with 12 bases between. CDR1 SGHTA and CDR2 FQGNSA come from the germline V gene. In nucleotides, the CDR3 is TGTGCCAGCAGCTCGGGGGGGGCTTACACTGAAGCTTTCTTT. Translated, it gives CASSSGGAYTEAFF.

V is TRBV2 and J is TRBJ2-4; tentative D call: TRBD1 (6 bases). The CDR3 spans 15 residues. Germline CDR1 is SNHLY and CDR2 is FYNNEI. V lost 7 bases to trimming and J lost 1 base, with 14 bases between them. CDR3 in DNA: TGTGCCAGCATGCCAGGGGAAGAGGCCAAAAACATTCAGTACTTC. Protein sequence: CASMPGEEAKNIQYF.

This clonotype was picked up many times. The gene calls are TRBV28 and TRBJ2-4; D call uncertain. The germline V gene encodes CDR1 MDHEN and CDR2 SYDVKM. The length of the CDR3 is 14 residues. V shed 6 bases and J shed 0 bases, with 9 bases lying between them. CDR3 region: CASSAQLAKNIQYF. In DNA, the CDR3 is TGTGCCAGCAGCGCTCAACTAGCCAAAAACATTCAGTACTTC.

This chain links TRBV4-2 with TRBJ2-1; D perhaps matches TRBD2 (5 bases). The CDR3 is 16 residues long. Trimming pared 0 bases from V and 3 bases from J, leaving 12 bases between. CDR1 and CDR2 from the germline V gene are LGHNA and YNFKEQ. DNA of the CDR3: TGTGCCAGCAGCCAAGATATAGTTCGGGGCTACAATGAGCAGTTCTTC. The encoded protein is CASSQDIVRGYNEQFF.

J is TRBJ2-1 and V is TRBV7-2; 8 nucleotides line up with TRBD2. The germline gives CDR1 SGHTA, CDR2 FQGNSA. The CDR3 loop spans 15 amino acids. V lost 7 bases, J lost 4 bases, and 9 bases stayed unmatched. The CDR3 is CASKLRVAGYNEQFF. CDR3 nucleotides: TGTGCCAGCAAACTTAGGGTAGCGGGGTACAATGAGCAGTTCTTC.

The chain joins TRBV5-1 to TRBJ1-3; D gene uncertain. The ends were cut back, 1 base at V and 0 bases at J, with 14 bases in the middle. The CDR3 is 17 residues long. Germline V gives CDR1 SGHRS, CDR2 YFSETQ. The CDR3 DNA reads as TGCGCCAGCAGCTTGAGCCCCCGGACGACCTCTGGAAACACCATATATTTT. Amino acids: CASSLSPRTTSGNTIYF.

This chain connects TRBV24-1 to TRBJ2-6; D not certain. Germline CDR1 is KGHDR and CDR2 is SFDVKD. This CDR3 is 17 amino acids long. Trimming cost V 5 bases and J 2 bases, with 15 bases left between them. In DNA form, the CDR3 reads TGTGCCACCAGTGGACAAATCGAATCTCCTGGGGCCAACGTCCTGACTTTC. Protein product: CATSGQIESPGANVLTF.

This clonotype was detected a few times. This chain uses TRBV24-1 with TRBJ2-3; 13 positions match TRBD2. V shed 5 bases and J 6 bases; nucleotides not matched to a gene: 7. From germline, CDR1 is KGHDR and CDR2 SFDVKD. The length of the CDR3 is 16 residues. The CDR3 coding sequence is TGTGCCACCAGTGGTGGACTAGCGGGAGTGTCGGATACGCAGTATTTT. This translates into CATSGGLAGVSDTQYF.

Many counts were recorded for this clonotype. The V and J genes are TRBV6-5 and TRBJ2-3, with TRBD2 matching over 9 bases. The length of the CDR3 is 15 residues. Germline assignment: CDR1 MNHEY and CDR2 SVGAGI. Trimming at V came to 3 bases and at J to 6 bases, leaving 7 bases not matched to a gene. CDR3 bases: TGTGCCAGCAGTTATACGACTAGCGGCCGGGATACGCAGTATTTT. As protein: CASSYTTSGRDTQYF.

The chain couples TRBV5-1 to TRBJ2-1; D call uncertain. Trimming shortened V by 0 bases and J by 8 bases, and 12 bases separated the two germline ends. Per the germline V gene, CDR1 is SGHRS and CDR2 is YFSETQ. The CDR3 covers 14 residues. The CDR3 nucleotides read TGCGCCAGCAGCTTGGTAGTTCGCGTTGATGAGCAGTTCTTC. This codes for CASSLVVRVDEQFF. The full variable domain, in which reference TRBV5-1 and TRBJ2-1 provide the parts outside the CDR3, is KAGVTQTPRYLIKTRGQQVTLSCSPISGHRSVSWYQQTPGQGLQFLFEYFSETQRNKGNFPGRFSGRQFSNSRSEMNVSTLELGDSALYLCASSLVVRVDEQFFGPGTRLTVL.